The clone carrying this TCR beta chain is deemed medium-sized by its frequency. About 37,500 genome equivalents of blood DNA were amplified for TRB. Germline lookup yields CDR1 MNHEY and CDR2 SMNVEV (reference sequence). The CDR3 sequence is 16 residues long. TRB rearrangements were amplified by touch-down multiplex PCR with mixed TRB-A/B primers. With the multiplex PCR reads reprocessed, TCRdb shows one record per CDR3 protein and no DNA. The sample features about 2,500 distinct CDR3 sequences, with 50% to 75% in its top ten. This record belongs to a study of T cell clusters in autoimmune cytopenias.

The specimen was peripheral blood. This TCR came from a human donor with an autoimmune cytopenia or autoimmune hepatitis (not recorded which). V is TRBV27 and J is TRBJ2-3; TCRdb outputs TRBD1, but without DNA this stays unchecked. CDR3 sequence reads: CASSFERTGNTDTQYF.